This T cell receptor beta chain derives from a study of OX40 agonist ivuxolimab in advanced cancers. The germline V gene has CDR1 MDHEN and CDR2 SYDVKM. Trimming removed 7 bases from V and 2 bases from J, with 21 bases in between. This CDR3 is built from 16 residues. To note about this clone: Its antigen is undetermined.

Prior autoimmune disease or systemic immunosuppression barred patients. Study-wide findings and caveats: Among the lowest peripheral clonal expansion occurred in 0.1-3.0 mg/kg partial responders.

Clones were sequenced by immunoSEQ multiplex PCR, and TCRdb holds only the in-frame ones, with some missing. The table records 9,500 to 15,000 clones, about 81% of them present only once. Here the sequenced sample was CD4+ or CD8+ T cells sorted from blood, taken in a trial of the OX40 agonist ivuxolimab. This chain links TRBV28 with TRBJ2-7; perhaps TRBD1 as D (6 bases). The clonotype was recovered from an adult with an advanced solid tumor such as melanoma, head and neck, liver or kidney cancer. The CDR3 sequence is CASTPTGQKGAYEQYF. The CDR3 DNA reads TGTGCCAGCACCCCCACAGGACAGAAGGGAGCCTACGAGCAGTACTTC.